This TCR beta chain is drawn from a study of T-cell memory formation after mild COVID-19. The germline gives CDR1 MGHRA, CDR2 YSYEKL. This CDR3 has 13 amino acids. The ends were cut back, 2 bases at V and 4 bases at J, with 8 bases in the middle. This clonotype has a count of ten or more. Using its own MiXCR run on the 5' RACE reads, TCRdb lists one record per CDR3 protein. The table records hundreds of thousands of distinct CDR3 sequences, 20% to 25% of them present only once. The receptor was derived from an adult woman who had mild COVID-19 (a few samples of this study predate the infection). Cell type and time point are not known. The chain has TRBV4-1 and TRBJ2-5; D might be TRBD2 (5 bases). Specimen: PBMCs or a T cell subset sorted from them (not recorded which). The CDR3 nucleotides read TGCGCCAGCAGCCAAACTAGGCGAGAGACCCAGTACTTC. Residues: CASSQTRRETQYF.